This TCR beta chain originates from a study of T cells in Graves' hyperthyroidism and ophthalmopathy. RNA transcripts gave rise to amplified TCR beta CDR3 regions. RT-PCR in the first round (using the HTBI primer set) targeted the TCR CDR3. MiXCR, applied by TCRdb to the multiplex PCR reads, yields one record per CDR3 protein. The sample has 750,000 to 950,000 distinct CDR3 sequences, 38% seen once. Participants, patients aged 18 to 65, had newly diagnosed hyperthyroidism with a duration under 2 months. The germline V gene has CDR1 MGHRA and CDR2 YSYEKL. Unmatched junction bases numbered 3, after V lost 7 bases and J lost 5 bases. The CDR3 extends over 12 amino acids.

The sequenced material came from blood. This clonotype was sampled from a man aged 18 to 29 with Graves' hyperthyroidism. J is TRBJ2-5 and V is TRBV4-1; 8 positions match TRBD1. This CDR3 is CASTDRAETQYF. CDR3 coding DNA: TGCGCCAGCACGGACAGGGCGGAGACCCAGTACTTC.